This TCR beta chain was recovered during a study of cytomegalovirus exposure and HLA in healthy donors. The PCR employed 60 Vbeta primers together with 13 Jbeta primers. TCRdb's copy holds only in-frame clones and misses some; the assay was immunoSEQ multiplex PCR. The sample consists of about 160,000 clones, 80% of them appearing once. The receptor was derived from a man aged 18 to 29 in good health and CMV-seropositive. The sample was PBMCs.

The CDR3 coding sequence is TGTGCCAGCAGTTTTCCAGGCAGGGTGGGCACTGAAGCTTTCTTT. Its protein is CASSFPGRVGTEAFF. The chain employs TRBV28 and TRBJ1-1, with D perhaps TRBD1 (5 bases). Per the germline V gene, CDR1 is MDHEN and CDR2 is SYDVKM. Trimming removed 3 bases from V and 4 bases from J, with 15 bases in between. The CDR3 sequence is 15 residues long.